The 2 T cell receptor beta chains given below trace back to one sample, sequenced in a study of T-cell reconstitution after alpha-beta-depleted transplantation in children. The TCRbeta library incorporated unique molecular identifiers. TCRdb re-called the PCR reads through MiXCR, storing one row per CDR3 protein. Among about 1,000,000 distinct CDR3 sequences listed, 25% to 30% were seen once. The sequences come from PBMCs, mostly from graft donor cells, collected 360 days after TCRalphabeta/CD19-depleted stem cell transplant. All receptors derive from a boy younger than two who had a stem cell transplant for SCID, so the T cells may come from the graft donor.

This rearrangement joins TRBV4-2 to TRBJ2-7; 12 nucleotides line up with TRBD2. The CDR3 runs to 15 residues. In germline, CDR1 is LGHNA, CDR2 YNFKEQ. J gave up 7 bases and V 1 base, and 5 bases lay outside the gene matches. The CDR3 sequence is CASSQGTSGVGEQYF. The CDR3 nucleotides are TGTGCCAGCAGCCAAGGGACTAGCGGGGTCGGTGAGCAGTACTTC.

This clonotype was observed a handful of times. This rearrangement joins TRBV12-3 or TRBV12-4 to TRBJ2-3; TRBD2 matches 16 bases. Trimming removed 5 bases from V and 4 bases from J; junction bases left unmatched: 6. CDR3 size: 17 residues. The CDR3 DNA reads as TGTGCCAGCAGTCCGGGACTAGCGGGGGGGCCATCAGATACGCAGTATTTT. This translates into CASSPGLAGGPSDTQYF.